What follows are 14 T cell receptor beta chains derived from one specimen sequenced in a study of blood T cell repertoires in COVID-19 (dated by TCRdb to 2019 to 2021). Library preparation was by the immunoSEQ multiplex PCR assay. What TCRdb holds here is the immuneACCESS table cut down to in-frame rearrangements. Part of the clones is not present; checked against another copy, under half of the missing clones reflect an unresolved V gene, and the others are unexplained. The table for this sample lists some 330,000 clones; over 85% of them were counted only once. The ten largest clones represent over 1.5% of the sample. What was sequenced was peripheral blood. These receptors originate from a woman in her twenties or thirties with COVID-19, enrolled during active disease.

Regarding this clone: Within the sample, other DNA sequences also encode this same CDR3. This rearrangement joins TRBV7-2 to TRBJ1-1, with D tentatively TRBD1 (6 bases). The CDR3 contains 14 residues. Germline loops: CDR1 SGHTA, CDR2 FQGNSA. V was shortened by 5 bases and J by 2 bases, with 12 bases between the two germline ends. In DNA form, the CDR3 reads TGTGCCAGCAGCCTCGGCAGGGGAAACACTGAAGCTTTCTTT. Protein: CASSLGRGNTEAFF.

The chain carries TRBV6-2 or TRBV6-3 and TRBJ2-2; maybe TRBD1 (6 bases). The CDR3 is 14 amino acids. Germline V CDR1 and CDR2: MNHEY, SVGEGT. V lost 5 bases to trimming and J lost 5 bases, with 12 bases between them. This chain's CDR3 is CASSRTARTGELFF. In DNA, the CDR3 is TGTGCCAGCAGTAGGACAGCCCGGACCGGGGAGCTGTTTTTT.

This clone was seen a single time. This chain connects TRBV24-1 to TRBJ1-5; a possible D gene is TRBD1 (5 bases). V shed 3 bases and J shed 9 bases, with 14 bases lying between them. The germline gives CDR1 KGHDR, CDR2 SFDVKD. The CDR3 is 14 residues long. As DNA, the CDR3 is TGTGCCACCAGTGATAGCAGGGTTTTTAGGCCCCAGCATTTT. Its translation is CATSDSRVFRPQHF.

This clone was found many times. This chain links TRBV7-9 with TRBJ2-2; the D gene is possibly TRBD2 (6 bases). CDR1 and CDR2 from the germline V gene are SEHNR and FQNEAQ (reference sequence). There are 14 residues in the CDR3. V was cut by 5 bases and J by 6 bases, with 13 bases left in between. CDR3 in amino acids: CASSLGPGAGELFF. Written as DNA, the CDR3 is TGTGCCAGCAGCCTTGGGCCGGGGGCCGGGGAGCTGTTTTTT.

This chain joins TRBV5-5 and TRBJ2-1; 12 nucleotides match TRBD1. Germline-derived CDR1 and CDR2 are SGHKS and YYEKEE (reference sequence). The CDR3 runs to 14 residues. V lost 8 bases, J lost 8 bases, and 8 bases stayed unmatched. CDR3 amino acids: CASHRDRGLDEQFF. The CDR3 coding sequence is TGTGCCAGTCACCGGGACAGGGGGCTTGATGAGCAGTTCTTC.

CDR3 in DNA: TGTGCCAGCAGAAACACGGGATTGGAGGATGGCTACACCTTC. This encodes CASRNTGLEDGYTF. The chain recombines TRBV6-5 with TRBJ1-2, with D unresolved. V lost 6 bases and J 6 bases, leaving 17 bases between the germline ends. Germline V gene sequence: CDR1 MNHEY, CDR2 SVGAGI. This CDR3 has 14 residues.

V and J are TRBV5-8 and TRBJ1-1; D remains unclear. This CDR3 spans 14 amino acids. CDR1 SGHTS and CDR2 YDEGEE come from the germline V gene. Trimming took off 2 bases at V and 1 base at J, with 9 bases between the two ends. The CDR3 sequence: CASSFAEWNTEAFF. The CDR3, as DNA: TGTGCCAGCAGCTTTGCAGAATGGAACACTGAAGCTTTCTTT.

This CDR3 is CASSPGILNEKLFF. The CDR3 nucleotides are TGTGCCAGCTCACCCGGGATCCTTAATGAAAAACTGTTTTTT. The rearrangement uses TRBV18 and TRBJ1-4, with D hard to call. The CDR3 extends over 14 amino acids. Trimming took 3 bases from V and 4 from J, leaving 9 bases between them. The germline gives CDR1 KGHSH, CDR2 LQKENI.

The genes are TRBV4-1 and TRBJ2-2, with a possible D match to TRBD2 (5 bases). Germline V gene lookup returns CDR1 MGHRA and CDR2 YSYEKL. This CDR3 has 17 amino acids. Trimming removed 0 bases from V and 4 bases from J, with 15 bases in between. The CDR3 protein is CASSQDVSRAGTGELFF. The CDR3 bases are TGCGCCAGCAGCCAAGATGTATCTCGGGCGGGCACCGGGGAGCTGTTTTTT.

CDR3 sequence reads: CASQKGQGKTEAFF. Written as DNA, the CDR3 is TGTGCCAGCCAGAAGGGACAGGGGAAGACTGAAGCTTTCTTT. The chain has TRBV9 and TRBJ1-1; 10 bases fit TRBD1. Germline V gene lookup returns CDR1 SGDLS and CDR2 YYNGEE. V shed 7 bases and J 5 bases; nucleotides not matched to a gene: 8. This CDR3 has 14 amino acids.

The V and J genes are TRBV6-5 and TRBJ2-2, with no clear D. This CDR3 has 13 residues. Deletions cut 6 bases from V and 6 bases from J, with 11 bases between. Germline V CDR1 and CDR2: MNHEY, SVGAGI. CDR3: CASSLISAGELFF. CDR3 nucleotide sequence: TGTGCCAGCAGCCTAATCTCGGCCGGGGAGCTGTTTTTT.

Only one count was recorded for this clone. This chain connects TRBV5-1 to TRBJ1-4, with D tentatively TRBD1 (5 bases). This CDR3 has 15 amino acids. V was pared by 0 bases and J by 6 bases, with 12 bases between. CDR1 is SGHRS, CDR2 YFSETQ, per germline. The CDR3 DNA reads as TGCGCCAGCAGCTTGGTGGGGCTCAAGGATGAAAAACTGTTTTTT. Protein sequence: CASSLVGLKDEKLFF. The complete variable domain, with remaining parts taken from reference TRBV5-1 and TRBJ1-4, reads KAGVTQTPRYLIKTRGQQVTLSCSPISGHRSVSWYQQTPGQGLQFLFEYFSETQRNKGNFPGRFSGRQFSNSRSEMNVSTLELGDSALYLCASSLVGLKDEKLFFGSGTQLSVL.

This rearrangement joins TRBV10-3 to TRBJ2-3; D is perhaps TRBD2 (6 bases). Per the germline V gene, CDR1 is ENHRY and CDR2 is SYGVKD. This CDR3 has 14 amino acids. The ends were cut back, 8 bases at V and 2 bases at J, with 14 bases in the middle. CDR3 sequence: CAIGNGGITDTQYF. CDR3 in DNA: TGTGCCATCGGGAACGGGGGAATCACAGATACGCAGTATTTT.

The CDR3 protein is CASSFAGMNTEAFF. DNA for the CDR3: TGTGCCAGCAGTTTTGCGGGGATGAACACTGAAGCTTTCTTT. The V and J genes are TRBV27 and TRBJ1-1; D is uncertain. Germline V gene lookup returns CDR1 MNHEY and CDR2 SMNVEV (reference sequence). The ends were cut back, 3 bases at V and 0 bases at J, with 8 bases in the middle. The CDR3 is 14 amino acids.